The rows below give T cell receptor beta chains drawn from one sample of a study of T cells in Graves' hyperthyroidism and ophthalmopathy. TCRdb ran MiXCR on the multiplex PCR reads and lists one entry per CDR3 protein. The data contain hundreds of thousands of distinct CDR3 sequences, nearly 20% of them seen just once; the ten biggest clones take up about 50%. The sequenced sample was blood. These receptors all stem from a man aged 35 to 55 with Graves' ophthalmopathy. Both conserved end residues are part of each CDR3. Fields, in order: D gene, clone size, V gene, J gene, CDR3 DNA, CDR3 protein. D genes are given only for firm matches. Size is omitted from some rows. Given values are once, few, many or a class for expanded clones.

d_gene: TRBD1; abundance: many; v_gene: TRBV6-1; j_gene: TRBJ1-2; CDR3nt: TGTGCCAGCAGTCTGAGGACAGGGGGAAGTTCAGACTATGGCTACACCTTC; CDR3aa: CASSLRTGGSSDYGYTF
d_gene: NA; abundance: NA; v_gene: TRBV14; j_gene: TRBJ2-1; CDR3nt: TGTGCCAGCAGCCAGGGGCAATTTACGGGTGAGCAGTTCTTC; CDR3aa: CASSQGQFTGEQFF
d_gene: NA; abundance: many; v_gene: TRBV6-2/TRBV6-3; j_gene: TRBJ2-7; CDR3nt: TGTGCCAGCAGTTACGAGCGGTCCTCCTACGAGCAGTACTTC; CDR3aa: CASSYERSSYEQYF
d_gene: TRBD2; abundance: NA; v_gene: TRBV6-1; j_gene: TRBJ2-3; CDR3nt: TGTGCCAGTAAATCGATGGGCGGGGGGGCCGATACGCAGTATTTT; CDR3aa: CASKSMGGGADTQYF
d_gene: TRBD2; abundance: many; v_gene: TRBV6-1; j_gene: TRBJ2-7; CDR3nt: TGTGCCAGCATAGCGGGGGGACCCTACGAGCAGTACTTC; CDR3aa: CASIAGGPYEQYF
d_gene: TRBD1; abundance: many; v_gene: TRBV6-1; j_gene: TRBJ2-7; CDR3nt: TGTGCCAGCACCACGGGACAGGTGAACGAGCAGTACTTC; CDR3aa: CASTTGQVNEQYF
d_gene: NA; abundance: NA; v_gene: TRBV5-5; j_gene: TRBJ1-4; CDR3nt: TGTGCCAGCAGCCCGGGGACACTTTCAACTAATGAAAAACTGTTTTTT; CDR3aa: CASSPGTLSTNEKLFF
d_gene: NA; abundance: NA; v_gene: TRBV7-3; j_gene: TRBJ1-1; CDR3nt: TGTGCCAGCAGCTTAGATTCAGGGCAGGGCACTGAAGCTTTCTTT; CDR3aa: CASSLDSGQGTEAFF
d_gene: NA; abundance: NA; v_gene: TRBV15; j_gene: TRBJ1-1; CDR3nt: TGTGCCACCAGCAGAGATCCCCCAGGGACGAACACTGAAGCTTTCTTT; CDR3aa: CATSRDPPGTNTEAFF
d_gene: NA; abundance: many; v_gene: TRBV28; j_gene: TRBJ2-7; CDR3nt: TGTGCCAGCAGCCGTCCACCCAGGTCCAGGAGCTCCTACGAGCAGTACTTC; CDR3aa: CASSRPPRSRSSYEQYF
d_gene: NA; abundance: many; v_gene: TRBV12-3/TRBV12-4; j_gene: TRBJ1-5; CDR3nt: TGTGCCAGCCGCCCGATCAGGGATTTCGGGCCCCAGCATTTT; CDR3aa: CASRPIRDFGPQHF
d_gene: TRBD1; abundance: NA; v_gene: TRBV2; j_gene: TRBJ1-2; CDR3nt: TGTGCCAGCAGTGGGGACAGGCGGAACTATGGCTACACCTTC; CDR3aa: CASSGDRRNYGYTF
d_gene: TRBD1; abundance: NA; v_gene: TRBV20-1; j_gene: TRBJ1-5; CDR3nt: TGCAGTGCCCCTCCGGTGGCAGGGGGGTATAGCAATCAGCCCCAGCATTTT; CDR3aa: CSAPPVAGGYSNQPQHF
d_gene: NA; abundance: many; v_gene: TRBV28; j_gene: TRBJ2-7; CDR3nt: TGTGCCAGCATTCAGGCGGGGGCGGGTCTCTACGAGCAGTACTTC; CDR3aa: CASIQAGAGLYEQYF
d_gene: NA; abundance: NA; v_gene: TRBV5-1; j_gene: TRBJ2-5; CDR3nt: TGCGCCAGCAGCCCCGGGTCAGCCCAGGAGACCCAGTACTTC; CDR3aa: CASSPGSAQETQYF
d_gene: NA; abundance: many; v_gene: TRBV2; j_gene: TRBJ2-5; CDR3nt: TGTGCCTACGGGGGAGAAGAGACCCAGTACTTC; CDR3aa: CAYGGEETQYF
d_gene: TRBD2; abundance: many; v_gene: TRBV20-1; j_gene: TRBJ2-7; CDR3nt: TGCAGTGCTATGACTAGCGGGGGCGAGCAGTACTTC; CDR3aa: CSAMTSGGEQYF
d_gene: NA; abundance: few; v_gene: TRBV5-1; j_gene: TRBJ2-3; CDR3nt: TGCGCCAGCAGCCGCACCGAGGCGGCAGATACGCAGTATTTT; CDR3aa: CASSRTEAADTQYF
d_gene: NA; abundance: few; v_gene: TRBV10-3; j_gene: TRBJ2-1; CDR3nt: TGTGCCATCAGTGAAACGACCCCTCCGGAGCAGTTCTTC; CDR3aa: CAISETTPPEQFF
d_gene: NA; abundance: many; v_gene: TRBV28; j_gene: TRBJ2-7; CDR3nt: TGTGCCAGCAGTTCTGGACAGACACCTTACGAGCAGTACTTC; CDR3aa: CASSSGQTPYEQYF
d_gene: NA; abundance: many; v_gene: TRBV5-1; j_gene: TRBJ1-1; CDR3nt: TGCGCCAGCAGCTTTATCCAGACAGGTTCGAACACTGAAGCTTTCTTT; CDR3aa: CASSFIQTGSNTEAFF
d_gene: TRBD1; abundance: many; v_gene: TRBV27; j_gene: TRBJ2-7; CDR3nt: TGTGCCAGCAGTGATAGGACAGGGATTGACGAGCAGTACTTC; CDR3aa: CASSDRTGIDEQYF
d_gene: NA; abundance: NA; v_gene: TRBV18; j_gene: TRBJ2-3; CDR3nt: TGTGCCAGCTCCGGACTGTCTAGCACAGATACGCAGTATTTT; CDR3aa: CASSGLSSTDTQYF
d_gene: TRBD2; abundance: NA; v_gene: TRBV30; j_gene: TRBJ2-1; CDR3nt: TGTGCCGTAAAGATGGCGGGGGGCCCGGGTGAGCAGTTCTTC; CDR3aa: CAVKMAGGPGEQFF
d_gene: NA; abundance: many; v_gene: TRBV3-1; j_gene: TRBJ1-2; CDR3nt: TGTGCCAGCAGCCACTTCTCGGGGCAGGGTAGGATCTATGGCTACACCTTC; CDR3aa: CASSHFSGQGRIYGYTF
d_gene: TRBD2; abundance: NA; v_gene: TRBV10-3; j_gene: TRBJ2-5; CDR3nt: TGTGCCGTCGGGACTAGTTTATGGGAGACCCAGTACTTC; CDR3aa: CAVGTSLWETQYF
d_gene: NA; abundance: many; v_gene: TRBV30; j_gene: TRBJ2-1; CDR3nt: TGTGCCTCTCGGGAGTGGTGGAACAATGAGCAGTTCTTC; CDR3aa: CASREWWNNEQFF
d_gene: NA; abundance: NA; v_gene: TRBV25-1; j_gene: TRBJ2-2; CDR3nt: TGTGCCAGCTTCTCTGCCGGGGAGCTGTTTTTT; CDR3aa: CASFSAGELFF
d_gene: TRBD1; abundance: NA; v_gene: TRBV20-1; j_gene: TRBJ2-7; CDR3nt: TGCAGTGCTACCGACAGGGCCTACGAGCAGTACTTC; CDR3aa: CSATDRAYEQYF
d_gene: TRBD1; abundance: NA; v_gene: TRBV5-1; j_gene: TRBJ2-5; CDR3nt: TGCGCCAGCAGTTTTACCGGGACAGAAGAGACCCAGTACTTC; CDR3aa: CASSFTGTEETQYF
d_gene: NA; abundance: NA; v_gene: TRBV7-6; j_gene: TRBJ2-1; CDR3nt: TGTGCCAGCAGCTTATATGGCGGTAGCTCCTACAATGAGCAGTTCTTC; CDR3aa: CASSLYGGSSYNEQFF
d_gene: NA; abundance: few; v_gene: TRBV19; j_gene: TRBJ1-5; CDR3nt: TGTGCCAGTACCACACGGGGGCGCGGTCAGCCCCAGCATTTT; CDR3aa: CASTTRGRGQPQHF
d_gene: TRBD1; abundance: few; v_gene: TRBV13; j_gene: TRBJ2-3; CDR3nt: TGTGCCAGCAGCCGAACAAAGTCCGGGACAGGGAACACAGATACGCAGTATTTT; CDR3aa: CASSRTKSGTGNTDTQYF
d_gene: NA; abundance: many; v_gene: TRBV20-1; j_gene: TRBJ2-4; CDR3nt: TGCAGTGCTAGAGGCCTAGCCAAAAACATTCAGTACTTC; CDR3aa: CSARGLAKNIQYF
d_gene: NA; abundance: NA; v_gene: TRBV10-3; j_gene: TRBJ2-7; CDR3nt: TGTGCCGGGTCTAACAGGGTATCCGGCGAGCAGTACTTC; CDR3aa: CAGSNRVSGEQYF
d_gene: NA; abundance: many; v_gene: TRBV7-2; j_gene: TRBJ1-1; CDR3nt: TGTGCCAGCAGCTTACACCCCGGGACGGTGAACACTGAAGCTTTCTTT; CDR3aa: CASSLHPGTVNTEAFF
d_gene: TRBD2; abundance: few; v_gene: TRBV4-1; j_gene: TRBJ2-5; CDR3nt: TGCGCCAGCAGCCAGAATGCCCTGACTAGCGGGGAGACCCAGTACTTC; CDR3aa: CASSQNALTSGETQYF